The 25 T cell receptor beta chains listed next were all sequenced from one sample in a study of graft-versus-host responses after intestinal transplantation. Using immunoSEQ multiplex PCR, the repertoire was profiled, and TCRdb retains in-frame clones only, with some absent. The repertoire holds around 29,000 clones, with around nine tenths as singletons. The input for sequencing was PBMCs, taken about 460 days after intestinal transplantation. The receptor set was obtained from a human patient who received an intestinal transplant, so some T cells may come from the graft donor.

This clone was detected a few times. The CDR3 sequence: CASSEKGIGTEAFF. CDR3 bases: TGTGCCAGCAGTGAGAAAGGGATAGGGACTGAAGCTTTCTTT. The chain employs TRBV6-4 and TRBJ1-1; D unresolved. V was cut by 3 bases and J by 5 bases, with 13 bases left in between. The CDR3 has 14 amino acids. Germline-derived CDR1 and CDR2 are MRHNA and SNTAGT.

The V and J genes are TRBV6-5 and TRBJ2-7; possible D gene TRBD1, 6 bases. CDR1 is MNHEY, CDR2 SVGAGI, per germline. Trimming cost V 5 bases and J 3 bases, with 14 bases left between them. CDR3 size: 14 residues. CDR3 in amino acids: CASSTSTRGYEQYF. CDR3 sequence (DNA): TGTGCCAGCAGTACTTCTACCAGGGGCTACGAGCAGTACTTC.

This clone was found once. The rearrangement uses TRBV21-1 and TRBJ1-5. TRBV21-1 corresponds to a pseudogene. This CDR3 comprises 15 residues. CDR3 residues: CASSNREGRNQPQHF. The CDR3 DNA is TGTGCCAGCAGCAACAGGGAGGGGAGGAATCAGCCCCAGCATTTT.

This clone occurred once. The genes are TRBV2 and TRBJ1-4; D may be TRBD1 (6 bases). Looked up from germline, CDR1 is SNHLY and CDR2 is FYNNEI. V lost 8 bases, J lost 8 bases, and 24 bases lay in between. The CDR3 has 16 amino acids. This CDR3 is CASARGLGISWEKLFF. The CDR3 nucleotides are TGTGCCAGCGCCCGGGGGCTTGGGATTTCGTGGGAAAAACTGTTTTTT.

The genes are TRBV28 and TRBJ2-4, with D tentatively TRBD1 (6 bases). Germline V CDR1 and CDR2: MDHEN, SYDVKM. The length of the CDR3 is 17 residues. Trimming pared 5 bases from V and 3 bases from J, leaving 20 bases between. The CDR3 DNA follows: TGTGCCAGCAGTCGGGACCTACAGGGAGTCGGCAAAAACATTCAGTACTTC. Amino acids: CASSRDLQGVGKNIQYF.

The V and J genes are TRBV6-5 and TRBJ1-5; D remains ambiguous. CDR3 length: 15 residues. V gave up 6 bases and J gave up 0 bases, with 12 bases separating them. The V gene's germline CDR1 is MNHEY and CDR2 SVGAGI. CDR3 loop: CASRPGGPSNQPQHF. CDR3 bases: TGTGCCAGCAGGCCCGGAGGGCCTAGCAATCAGCCCCAGCATTTT.

This clone showed up just once. The chain has TRBV10-1 and TRBJ2-7; D uncertain. Germline CDR1 and CDR2: WNHNN and SYGVQD (reference sequence). V dropped 6 bases and J dropped 4 bases, with 4 bases sitting between them. The CDR3 is 10 residues long. The CDR3 protein is CASRGYEQYF. Here the CDR3 DNA reads TGCGCCAGCAGAGGGTACGAGCAGTACTTC.

The chain has TRBV28 and TRBJ2-5; 8 nucleotides agree with TRBD1. Germline values: CDR1 MDHEN, CDR2 SYDVKM. The V and J ends lost 6 bases and 1 base, in that order; junction bases with no gene match: 7. The CDR3 contains 15 residues. This chain's CDR3 is CASSPGQATQETQYF. In DNA, the CDR3 is TGTGCCAGCAGCCCGGGACAGGCCACCCAAGAGACCCAGTACTTC.

V usage is TRBV12-5 and J usage is TRBJ1-1; possible D gene TRBD1, 5 bases. The germline V and J ends were trimmed by 1 base and 11 bases, with 11 bases remaining between them. This CDR3 contains 12 residues. In germline, CDR1 is LGHNT, CDR2 FRNRAP. The CDR3 DNA reads TGTGCTAGTGGTTTGGACCGCGGGGCGGCTTTCTTT. As protein: CASGLDRGAAFF. The variable domain in full, completed from reference TRBV12-5 and TRBJ1-1, reads DARVTQTPRHKVTEMGQEVTMRCQPILGHNTVFWYRQTMMQGLELLAYFRNRAPLDDSGMPKDRFSAEMPDATLATLKIQPSEPRDSAVYFCASGLDRGAAFFGQGTRLTVV.

The V gene is TRBV4-3, the J gene TRBJ1-5; D gene unclear. Germline V CDR1 and CDR2: LGHNA, YSLEER. With 0 bases removed from V and 7 bases from J, the gap between germline ends came to 10 bases. This CDR3 has 14 residues. Written as DNA, the CDR3 is TGCGCCAGCAGCCAAGATCGAAGAGGGCAGCCCCAGCATTTT. As protein: CASSQDRRGQPQHF.

The chain carries TRBV5-5 and TRBJ2-7, with unresolved D. V lost 0 bases to trimming and J lost 4 bases, with 2 bases between them. The CDR3 loop spans 11 amino acids. Per the germline V gene, CDR1 is SGHKS and CDR2 is YYEKEE (reference sequence). The CDR3 here is CASSLVYEQYF. CDR3 bases: TGTGCCAGCAGCTTGGTGTACGAGCAGTACTTC. The full variable domain, with the rest looked up from reference TRBV5-5 and TRBJ2-7, is DAGVTQSPTHLIKTRGQQVTLRCSPISGHKSVSWYQQVLGQGPQFIFQYYEKEERGRGNFPDRFSARQFPNYSSELNVNALLLGDSALYLCASSLVYEQYFGPGTRLTVT.

The chain combines TRBV4-2 with TRBJ2-3, with D perhaps matching TRBD2 (6 bases). Germline CDR1 is LGHNA and CDR2 is YNFKEQ. This CDR3 comprises 11 residues. The V gene lost 9 bases and the J gene lost 6 bases, with 10 bases spanning the gap. CDR3 DNA: TGTGCCAGTCAGCGGGCCGATACGCAGTATTTT. This codes for CASQRADTQYF.

The rearrangement joins TRBV4-2 to TRBJ2-7, with a tentative D call TRBD1 (6 bases). This CDR3 comprises 12 residues. Germline-derived CDR1 and CDR2 are LGHNA and YNFKEQ. Trimming took 5 bases from V and 3 from J, leaving 8 bases between them. CDR3 amino acids: CASSSRGYEQYF. The CDR3 DNA is TGTGCCAGCAGCTCCAGGGGCTACGAGCAGTACTTC.

The chain joins TRBV27 to TRBJ2-1, with TRBD2 matching 11 bases. The length of the CDR3 is 14 residues. Germline CDR1 reads MNHEY; CDR2 reads SMNVEV (reference sequence). Trimming at V came to 3 bases and at J to 6 bases, leaving 1 base not matched to a gene. For the CDR3, the DNA is TGTGCCAGCAGTTTTAGCGGGAGGGCCAATGAGCAGTTCTTC. Residues: CASSFSGRANEQFF.

The CDR3 nucleotides read TGTGCCAGCAGCCGAGATAATGCGCCGGGACAGGGGTATGGCTACACCTTC. Translation: CASSRDNAPGQGYGYTF. This chain joins TRBV7-2 and TRBJ1-2; TRBD1 aligns across 10 bases. This CDR3 spans 17 amino acids. Trimming took 5 bases from V and 5 from J; bases not matched to a gene: 14. Germline V CDR1 and CDR2: SGHTA, FQGNSA.

This chain joins TRBV6-1 and TRBJ2-1; D unresolved. The CDR3 loop spans 14 amino acids. Germline lookup yields CDR1 MNHNS and CDR2 SASEGT. V lost 7 bases and J lost 2, with 12 bases in between. For the CDR3, the DNA is TGTGCCAGCATGGTACACTTACCCTACAATGAGCAGTTCTTC. As protein: CASMVHLPYNEQFF.

This chain joins TRBV7-8 and TRBJ1-1; the D gene is possibly TRBD1 (5 bases). CDR3 size: 14 residues. V was cut by 3 bases and J by 1 base, with 9 bases left in between. Germline CDR1 is SGHVS and CDR2 is FQNEAQ. CDR3: CASSLGTANTEAFF. CDR3 DNA: TGTGCCAGCAGCTTGGGGACCGCGAACACTGAAGCTTTCTTT.

V gene TRBV5-4 combines with J gene TRBJ2-3; D is unresolved. CDR1 is SGHNT and CDR2 is YYREEE in the germline V gene (reference sequence). Trimming removed 3 bases at V and 1 base at J, with 24 bases between. This CDR3 has 19 amino acids. Here the CDR3 reads CASSSRKDSTPRGTDTQYF. As DNA, the CDR3 is TGTGCCAGCAGCTCAAGGAAGGATAGTACCCCTCGCGGCACAGATACGCAGTATTTT. Looking up the rest from reference TRBV5-4 and TRBJ2-3 gives the full variable domain: ETGVTQSPTHLIKTRGQQVTLRCSSQSGHNTVSWYQQALGQGPQFIFQYYREEENGRGNFPPRFSGLQFPNYSSELNVNALELDDSALYLCASSSRKDSTPRGTDTQYFGPGTRLTVL.

This chain connects TRBV5-1 to TRBJ2-3, with D hard to call. The germline gives CDR1 SGHRS, CDR2 YFSETQ. The CDR3 has 13 residues. Trimming removed 4 bases from V and 4 bases from J, with 10 bases in between. The CDR3 sequence: CASSLGYSDTQYF. CDR3 nucleotides: TGCGCCAGCAGCCTGGGATATTCAGATACGCAGTATTTT.

This clone came up once. The chain links TRBV15 to TRBJ1-1, with a weak D call TRBD1 (6 bases). Trimming removed 0 bases from V and 4 bases from J, with 15 bases in between. There are 16 residues in the CDR3. Germline CDR1 and CDR2: LNHNV and YYDKDF (reference sequence). This chain's CDR3 is CATSRDAHTGITEAFF. The DNA of the CDR3 is TGTGCCACCAGCAGAGATGCGCATACAGGGATCACTGAAGCTTTCTTT.

V gene TRBV9 combines with J gene TRBJ2-2, with D unclear. Germline CDR1 and CDR2: SGDLS and YYNGEE. This CDR3 is 15 amino acids long. Trimming left V 4 bases short and J 2 bases short, with 12 bases between. CDR3 in amino acids: CASSPMDSNTGELFF. CDR3 nucleotide sequence: TGTGCCAGCAGCCCCATGGATAGTAACACCGGGGAGCTGTTTTTT.

Comment on this clone: The same CDR3 can be traced to other DNA sequences in this sample. The V gene is TRBV10-3, the J gene TRBJ2-3; TRBD2 is a possible D gene (6 bases). This CDR3 is 14 amino acids long. V lost 2 bases to trimming and J lost 1 base, with 7 bases between them. CDR1 is ENHRY and CDR2 is SYGVKD in the germline V gene. The CDR3 sequence is CAISEGTGTDTQYF. The CDR3, as DNA: TGTGCCATCAGTGAGGGGACTGGCACAGATACGCAGTATTTT.

The rearrangement joins TRBV27 to TRBJ2-2; D ambiguous. The CDR3 covers 13 residues. V lost 7 bases to trimming and J lost 4 bases, with 10 bases between them. CDR1 MNHEY and CDR2 SMNVEV come from the germline V gene (reference sequence). CDR3 coding DNA: TGTGCCAGCACCCGTTCGGGCACCGGGGAGCTGTTTTTT. Translation: CASTRSGTGELFF.

This chain uses TRBV15 with TRBJ2-5; D is possibly TRBD2 (6 bases). Germline V gene sequence: CDR1 LNHNV, CDR2 YYDKDF (reference sequence). CDR3 size: 14 residues. V lost 5 bases and J lost 5, with 15 bases in between. The CDR3 sequence: CATSDRGRWETQYF. In DNA form, the CDR3 reads TGTGCCACCAGCGACCGGGGGAGGTGGGAGACCCAGTACTTC.

This clone was seen a handful of times. V is TRBV7-9 and J is TRBJ1-3; D is unclear. V lost 3 bases to trimming and J lost 7 bases, with 10 bases between them. The CDR3 has 13 amino acids. Per germline, CDR1 SEHNR and CDR2 FQNEAQ (reference sequence). CDR3 amino acids: CASSFRGSNTIYF. CDR3 coding DNA: TGTGCCAGCAGCTTTAGAGGGTCGAACACCATATATTTT.